This T cell receptor (beta chain) was found in a study of blood T cell repertoires in COVID-19. Across the whole study: The United States, Italy and Spain supplied acute and convalescent COVID-19 samples. In each case, the material was cDNA or gDNA derived from T cells, B-cell-depleted T cells, or PBMCs.

V shed 0 bases and J shed 7 bases, with 15 bases lying between them. This CDR3 region has 14 residues. The germline CDR1 and CDR2 sequences are GTSNPN and SVGIG (reference sequence). Libraries were prepared by immunoSEQ multiplex PCR; TCRdb keeps only in-frame clonotypes and omits some of them. The profile shows approximately 250,000 clones, roughly 81% of them singletons. The sequencing sample was made of peripheral blood. This sequence originates from a man in his forties or fifties with acute or convalescent COVID-19. J is TRBJ1-2 and V is TRBV30; a weak D match, TRBD1 (5 bases). This CDR3 is CAWSVVSGERGYTF. CDR3 nucleotides: TGTGCCTGGAGTGTCGTTTCGGGGGAGCGTGGCTACACCTTC. The whole variable domain, filled in from reference TRBV30 and TRBJ1-2, reads SQTIHQWPATLVQPVGSPLSLECTVEGTSNPNLYWYRQAAGRGLQLLFYSVGIGQISSEVPQNLSASRPQDRQFILSSKKLLLSDSGFYLCAWSVVSGERGYTFGSGTRLTVV.